One and the same sample provided the 12 T cell receptor beta chains below, sequenced in a study of blood T cell repertoires in COVID-19. Using immunoSEQ multiplex PCR, the repertoire was profiled, and TCRdb retains in-frame clones only, with some absent. The sample contains around 390,000 clones, around nine tenths of which appear only once. Material: PBMCs or T cells enriched from blood (not recorded which). The receptors shown here come from a woman aged 45 to 65 who had recovered from COVID-19.

The chain links TRBV28 to TRBJ1-1; no clear D. V gave up 6 bases and J gave up 10 bases, with 21 bases separating them. The CDR3 contains 14 residues. The germline V gene has CDR1 MDHEN and CDR2 SYDVKM. The CDR3 nucleotides are TGTGCCAGCAGCCACACTTGGAGTTCGCGGGGAGCTTTCTTT. Amino acid sequence: CASSHTWSSRGAFF. Looking up the rest from reference TRBV28 and TRBJ1-1 gives the full variable domain: DVKVTQSSRYLVKRTGEKVFLECVQDMDHENMFWYRQDPGLGLRLIYFSYDVKMKEKGDIPEGYSVSREKKERFSLILESASTNQTSMYLCASSHTWSSRGAFFGQGTRLTVV.

This sequence joins TRBV28 and TRBJ1-2, with unresolved D. Trimming pared 2 bases from V and 2 bases from J, leaving 6 bases between. The length of the CDR3 is 13 residues. The germline gives CDR1 MDHEN, CDR2 SYDVKM. The CDR3 loop reads CASSLRVNYGYTF. The CDR3 nucleotides are TGTGCCAGCAGTTTACGGGTGAACTATGGCTACACCTTC.

V gene TRBV4-1 combines with J gene TRBJ1-2, with 7 bases lining up with TRBD1. This CDR3 has 16 residues. From germline, CDR1 is MGHRA and CDR2 YSYEKL. V dropped 2 bases and J dropped 4; count of bases not matched to a gene: 10. DNA of the CDR3: TGCGCCAGCAGCCAATACCCGGGACAGCAAGTCTATGGCTACACCTTC. Its protein product is CASSQYPGQQVYGYTF.

The chain couples TRBV7-6 to TRBJ2-7; TRBD1 aligns across 7 bases. Germline lookup yields CDR1 SGHVS and CDR2 FNYEAQ. V was clipped by 3 bases and J by 2 bases; unmatched bases: 7. The CDR3 is made up of 15 amino acids. The CDR3 spells CASSFLNRGPYEQYF. CDR3 bases: TGTGCCAGCAGCTTCCTTAACAGGGGCCCCTACGAGCAGTACTTC.

The chain carries TRBV3-1 (or the pseudogene TRBV3-2) and TRBJ2-1, with 11 bases lining up with TRBD1. The CDR3 runs to 16 residues. The germline V gene has CDR1 LGHDT and CDR2 YNNKEL (reference sequence). J gave up 4 bases and V 3 bases, and 5 bases lay outside the gene matches. The CDR3 nucleotides read TGTGCCAGCAGCCACCGGACAGGGGGCGCTTACAATGAGCAGTTCTTC. Protein product: CASSHRTGGAYNEQFF.

The chain employs TRBV7-9 and TRBJ2-2; 9 nucleotides match TRBD1. The trim removed 7 bases at V and 7 bases at J, leaving 13 bases unmatched. In germline, CDR1 is SEHNR, CDR2 FQNEAQ (reference sequence). This CDR3 spans 16 amino acids. The CDR3 coding sequence is TGTGCCAGCACCAAGGGACAGGGAATTGCGGGCGGGGAGCTGTTTTTT. It codes for CASTKGQGIAGGELFF. Supplemented by reference TRBV7-9 and TRBJ2-2, the full variable domain reads DTGVSQNPRHKITKRGQNVTFRCDPISEHNRLYWYRQTLGQGPEFLTYFQNEAQLEKSRLLSDRFSAERPKGSFSTLEIQRTEQGDSAMYLCASTKGQGIAGGELFFGEGSRLTVL.

The chain combines TRBV7-9 with TRBJ1-5; possible D gene TRBD1, 6 bases. The ends were cut back, 4 bases at V and 3 bases at J, with 10 bases in the middle. The CDR3 spans 14 residues. Looked up from germline, CDR1 is SEHNR and CDR2 is FQNEAQ (reference sequence). The CDR3 here is CASSSTGINQPQHF. The CDR3 region has the DNA TGTGCCAGCAGCTCTACAGGGATCAATCAGCCCCAGCATTTT.

V is TRBV2 and J is TRBJ1-2, with a possible D match to TRBD1 (5 bases). The CDR3 length is 13 residues. Germline assignment: CDR1 SNHLY and CDR2 FYNNEI. V lost 2 bases and J lost 4, with 8 bases in between. The CDR3 sequence is CASSESGGYGYTF. CDR3 DNA: TGTGCCAGCAGTGAATCCGGGGGCTATGGCTACACCTTC.

The chain joins TRBV2 to TRBJ1-3, with D possibly TRBD1 on 5 matching bases. With 10 bases removed from V and 4 bases from J, the gap between germline ends came to 11 bases. Germline V gene sequence: CDR1 SNHLY, CDR2 FYNNEI. This CDR3 is 12 amino acids long. CDR3 sequence: CATRDFGNTIYF. CDR3 coding DNA: TGTGCCACTCGGGACTTCGGAAACACCATATATTTT.

This chain connects TRBV25-1 to TRBJ1-2; 9 bases are a match to TRBD1. The ends lost 5 bases at V and 5 bases at J; junction bases unmatched: 12. Germline-derived CDR1 and CDR2 are MGHDK and SYGVNS. The CDR3 loop spans 16 amino acids. Written as DNA, the CDR3 is TGTGCCAGCAGTCACGCCCGGGACAGGGATTCTTATGGCTACACCTTC. Residues: CASSHARDRDSYGYTF.

V usage is TRBV28 and J usage is TRBJ2-2; 7 bases match TRBD2. Germline CDR1 is MDHEN and CDR2 is SYDVKM. The CDR3 length is 14 residues. V lost 6 bases and J lost 5; bases outside the gene matches: 6. The CDR3: CASRNRRGTGELFF. As DNA, the CDR3 is TGTGCCAGCAGAAATCGGCGGGGGACCGGGGAGCTGTTTTTT.

This clone occurred a few times. This chain's CDR3 is CASSLRVSRQGSSYEQYF. The CDR3, as DNA: TGTGCCAGCAGCTTAAGAGTGTCTAGACAGGGAAGCTCCTACGAGCAGTACTTC. V gene TRBV7-2 combines with J gene TRBJ2-7; 7 bases align to TRBD1. CDR3 length: 18 residues. Looked up from germline, CDR1 is SGHTA and CDR2 is FQGNSA. V gave up 2 bases and J gave up 0 bases; unmatched junction bases: 13.